This TCR beta chain was found in a study of blood T cell repertoires in COVID-19. Study-level information: PBMCs, B-cell-depleted T cells, or T cells were the source of the cDNA or gDNA that made up the material.

This clone has only a few counts. Germline V gene sequence: CDR1 SGHRS, CDR2 YFSETQ. Deletions cut 0 bases from V and 2 bases from J, with 17 bases between. The CDR3 runs 18 residues. Enrollees, roughly 18 to 89 years old, lived in approximately 25 US areas. Categorization into cohorts depended on clinical history that participants reported. Here immunoSEQ multiplex PCR was the method, and the copy in TCRdb shows in-frame clones only, minus some. The sample includes around 250,000 clones, around 83% seen only once; the top ten take more than 4%. The rearrangement links TRBV5-1 to TRBJ2-2, with D possibly matching TRBD2 (6 bases). The source is a middle-aged man who had been exposed to COVID-19. Sequencing was carried out using PBMCs or T cells enriched from blood (not recorded which). CDR3 nucleotide sequence: TGCGCCAGCAGCTTGGGCCGGGCTAGCGCGGGAAACACCGGGGAGCTGTTTTTT. Its translation is CASSLGRASAGNTGELFF.